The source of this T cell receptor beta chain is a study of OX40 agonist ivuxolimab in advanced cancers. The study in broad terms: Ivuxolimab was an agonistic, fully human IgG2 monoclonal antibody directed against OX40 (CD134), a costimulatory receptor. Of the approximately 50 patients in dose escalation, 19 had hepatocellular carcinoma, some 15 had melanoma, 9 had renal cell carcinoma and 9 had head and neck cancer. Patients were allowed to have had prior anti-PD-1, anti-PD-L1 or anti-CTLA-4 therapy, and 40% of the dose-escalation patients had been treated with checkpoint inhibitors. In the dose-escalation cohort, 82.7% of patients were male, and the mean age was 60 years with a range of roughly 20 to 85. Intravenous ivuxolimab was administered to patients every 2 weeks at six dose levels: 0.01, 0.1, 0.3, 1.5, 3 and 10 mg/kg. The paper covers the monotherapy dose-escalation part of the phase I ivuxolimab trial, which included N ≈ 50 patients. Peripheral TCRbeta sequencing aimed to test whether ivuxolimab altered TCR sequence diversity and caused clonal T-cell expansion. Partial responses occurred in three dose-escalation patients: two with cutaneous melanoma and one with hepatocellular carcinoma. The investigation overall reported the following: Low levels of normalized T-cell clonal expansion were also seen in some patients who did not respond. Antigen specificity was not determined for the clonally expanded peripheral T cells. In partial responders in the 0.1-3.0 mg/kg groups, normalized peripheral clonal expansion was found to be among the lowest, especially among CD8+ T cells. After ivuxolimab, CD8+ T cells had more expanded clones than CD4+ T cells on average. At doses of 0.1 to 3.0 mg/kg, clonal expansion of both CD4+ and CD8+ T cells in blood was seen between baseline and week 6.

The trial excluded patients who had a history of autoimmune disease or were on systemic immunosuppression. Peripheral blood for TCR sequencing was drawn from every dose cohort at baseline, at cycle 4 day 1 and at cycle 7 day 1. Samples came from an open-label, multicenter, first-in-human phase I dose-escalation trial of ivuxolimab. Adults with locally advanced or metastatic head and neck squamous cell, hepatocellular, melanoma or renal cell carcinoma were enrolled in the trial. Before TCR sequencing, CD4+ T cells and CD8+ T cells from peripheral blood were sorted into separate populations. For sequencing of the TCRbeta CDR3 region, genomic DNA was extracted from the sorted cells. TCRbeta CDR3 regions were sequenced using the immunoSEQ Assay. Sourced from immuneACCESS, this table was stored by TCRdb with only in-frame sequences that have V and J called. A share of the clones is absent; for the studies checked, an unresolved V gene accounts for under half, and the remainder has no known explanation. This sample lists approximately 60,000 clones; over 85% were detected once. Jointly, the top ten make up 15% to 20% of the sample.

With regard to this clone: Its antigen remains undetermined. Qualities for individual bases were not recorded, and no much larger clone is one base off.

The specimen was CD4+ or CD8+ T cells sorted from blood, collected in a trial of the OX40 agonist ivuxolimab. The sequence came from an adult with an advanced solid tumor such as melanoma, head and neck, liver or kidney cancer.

In nucleotides, the sequence is TGTGCCAGCAGCTCCACTAGCGGGAGCGACAATGAGCAGTTCTTC. Its protein reads: CASSSTSGSDNEQFF. Recombination joined TRBV7-9 with TRBJ2-1; 11 middle bases align to TRBD2. V loses 4 bases at its end and J loses 5 bases; junction bases beyond the gene matches: 4. The CDR3 starts with the cysteine, ends with the phenylalanine, and has 15 residues. The CDR3 DNA has 45 bases and is translated from base 1. The germline V gene (reference sequence) provides CDR1 SEHNR and CDR2 FQNEAQ. Here the CDR3 is joined to the reference TRBV7-9 and TRBJ2-1 genes, and the full variable domain is: DTGVSQNPRHKITKRGQNVTFRCDPISEHNRLYWYRQTLGQGPEFLTYFQNEAQLEKSRLLSDRFSAERPKGSFSTLEIQRTEQGDSAMYLCASSSTSGSDNEQFFGPGTRLTVL.